The 21 T cell receptor beta chains below all came from one sample that was sequenced in a study of T-cell reconstitution after alpha-beta-depleted transplantation in children listed by TCRdb under 2016. The sample's treatment or condition, from its label and the paper: allogeneic hematopoietic cell transplantation with graft depleted of TCRalphabeta T cells and CD19 B cells. Library generation was performed with PCR. Sequencing took place on an Illumina HiSeq 2500. Molecular barcoding was employed in the preparation of TCR libraries, with unique molecular identifiers being used to normalize TCRbeta repertoire quantification. TCRdb passed the public sequencing reads through fastp at Q25 and MiXCR, retaining productive beta sequences. Entries that share a CDR3 protein sequence are merged under the most common genes and DNA. The sample has 500,000 or so distinct CDR3 sequences on record, about an eighth of them singletons. 12% to 15% of the sample goes to the ten largest clones.

Source: PBMCs, mostly from graft donor cells, taken 180 days after TCRalphabeta/CD19-depleted stem cell transplant. These receptors came from a female patient between 2 and 10 years old who had a stem cell transplant for aplastic anemia, so the T cells may come from the graft donor.

V usage is TRBV5-1 and J usage is TRBJ2-3; D is perhaps TRBD2 (6 bases). Per germline, CDR1 SGHRS and CDR2 YFSETQ. The germline V and J ends were trimmed by 1 base and 0 bases, with 15 bases remaining between them. The CDR3 has 17 amino acids. CDR3 sequence (DNA): TGCGCCAGCAGCTTGCACTTTCTAGCGATAAGCACAGATACGCAGTATTTT. Translating gives CASSLHFLAISTDTQYF.

The rearrangement links TRBV19 to TRBJ2-7; no clear D gene. The CDR3 is made up of 12 amino acids. Trimming pared 4 bases from V and 1 base from J, leaving 5 bases between. Germline V gene data show CDR1 as LNHDA and CDR2 as SQIVND (reference sequence). The CDR3 sequence: CASSTRSYEQYF. CDR3 DNA sequence: TGTGCCAGTAGTACCAGGTCCTACGAGCAGTACTTC.

CDR3 in amino acids: CASSPDRAIDTEAFF. In nucleotides, the CDR3 is TGTGCCAGCAGTCCGGACAGGGCTATAGACACTGAAGCTTTCTTT. The V gene is TRBV12-3 or TRBV12-4, the J gene TRBJ1-1; 8 nucleotides line up with TRBD1. Unmatched junction bases numbered 8, after V lost 5 bases and J lost 3 bases. This CDR3 has 15 amino acids.

The chain joins TRBV4-3 to TRBJ2-3; D possibly corresponds to TRBD2 (5 bases). The V end lost 3 bases, the J end lost 0 bases, and 16 bases lay between the germline ends. The germline gives CDR1 LGHNA, CDR2 YSLEER. The CDR3 has 17 amino acids. CDR3 loop: CASSQTVSATSTDTQYF. For the CDR3, the DNA is TGCGCCAGCAGCCAGACCGTTAGCGCAACTAGCACAGATACGCAGTATTTT.

This clonotype was found a few times. This rearrangement joins TRBV29-1 to TRBJ1-1; D is unclear. The V gene's germline CDR1 is SQVTM and CDR2 ANQGSEA. V was pared by 2 bases and J by 1 base, with 17 bases between. CDR3 length equals 16 residues. The CDR3, as DNA: TGCAGCGTTGAAAGGGTTTGGGCAGGAGGGAACACTGAAGCTTTCTTT. Translating it yields CSVERVWAGGNTEAFF.

This clonotype was detected a few times. The chain uses TRBV18 and TRBJ2-1; no clear D. The CDR3 loop spans 15 amino acids. Per the germline V gene, CDR1 is KGHSH and CDR2 is LQKENI. The V gene lost 2 bases and the J gene lost 3 bases, with 11 bases spanning the gap. The CDR3 DNA is TGTGCCAGCTCACCATGGTCCTTTCACTACAATGAGCAGTTCTTC. Protein product: CASSPWSFHYNEQFF.

This clonotype has at least ten counts. The rearrangement links TRBV7-9 to TRBJ2-1; 10 bases line up with TRBD2. The CDR3 runs 16 residues. The germline gives CDR1 SEHNR, CDR2 FQNEAQ (reference sequence). J gave up 6 bases and V 4 bases, and 9 bases lay outside the gene matches. The CDR3, as DNA: TGTGCCAGCAGCTCCCTGACTAGCGGGCAGTTCAATGAGCAGTTCTTC. It encodes CASSSLTSGQFNEQFF.

Many counts were recorded for this clonotype. This chain joins TRBV2 and TRBJ2-2; D not resolved. V was cut by 8 bases and J by 0 bases, with 16 bases left in between. CDR3 length: 16 residues. CDR1 and CDR2 (germline): SNHLY, FYNNEI. DNA of the CDR3: TGTGCCAGCCTCGAATGGGGTTATGCGAACACCGGGGAGCTGTTTTTT. Translated, it gives CASLEWGYANTGELFF.

The DNA of the CDR3 is TGCAGTGCTAGAATGGACAGATTCCAAGAGACCCAGTACTTC. It is translated as CSARMDRFQETQYF. The rearrangement joins TRBV20-1 to TRBJ2-5; tentatively, D is TRBD1 (6 bases). V shed 2 bases and J shed 1 base, with 11 bases lying between them. Looked up from germline, CDR1 is DFQATT and CDR2 is SNEGSKA (reference sequence). The CDR3 consists of 14 residues.

This clonotype was seen repeatedly, ten times or more. This chain uses TRBV20-1 with TRBJ2-1, with D uncertain. The germline V and J ends were trimmed by 3 bases and 0 bases, with 9 bases remaining between them. CDR1 DFQATT and CDR2 SNEGSKA come from the germline V gene (reference sequence). The length of the CDR3 is 14 residues. In DNA form, the CDR3 reads TGCAGTGCTAGGGGCAGAGGCTCCTACAATGAGCAGTTCTTC. This translates into CSARGRGSYNEQFF.

The chain carries TRBV11-3 and TRBJ2-2; 9 nucleotides match TRBD1. The germline V gene encodes CDR1 SGHNT and CDR2 YENEEA. The V gene end was trimmed by 7 bases and the J gene end by 2 bases; junction bases not matched to a gene: 8. This CDR3 is 16 amino acids long. In DNA, the CDR3 is TGTGCCAGCACCATCCGGACAGGGGATAACACCGGGGAGCTGTTTTTT. Translation gives CASTIRTGDNTGELFF.

This chain joins TRBV18 and TRBJ1-1, with D possibly being TRBD1 (5 bases). Germline CDR1 and CDR2: KGHSH and LQKENI. Trimming shortened V by 3 bases and J by 9 bases, and 14 bases separated the two germline ends. This CDR3 comprises 13 residues. The CDR3 nucleotides are TGTGCCAGCTCACCCAGCCACGACAGAAAAGCTTTCTTT. Translation gives CASSPSHDRKAFF.

This clonotype occurred once. Here the CDR3 DNA reads TGTGCCAGCAGTTTGAGGGGAGACGGCTACACCTTC. Its protein product is CASSLRGDGYTF. The gene calls are TRBV12-3 or TRBV12-4 and TRBJ1-2, with D perhaps matching TRBD1 (5 bases). V lost 3 bases and J lost 8, with 10 bases in between. The CDR3 is 12 residues long.

This sequence joins TRBV7-8 and TRBJ2-5; D is perhaps TRBD1 or TRBD2 (5 bases each). V was cut by 3 bases and J by 3 bases, with 17 bases left in between. The CDR3 loop spans 16 amino acids. CDR1 and CDR2 from the germline V gene are SGHVS and FQNEAQ. The DNA of the CDR3 is TGTGCCAGCAGCTTGGCGTCCAGGGACGGAAAAGAGACCCAGTACTTC. It specifies CASSLASRDGKETQYF.

J is TRBJ1-2 and V is TRBV12-3 or TRBV12-4, with D possibly being TRBD1 (5 bases). Trimming pared 6 bases from V and 8 bases from J, leaving 19 bases between. CDR3 size: 14 residues. CDR3 residues: CASSWAGAGEGYTF. For the CDR3, the DNA is TGTGCCAGCAGCTGGGCCGGGGCCGGTGAGGGCTACACCTTC.

This clonotype was picked up a small number of times. The chain couples TRBV9 to TRBJ2-1, with 14 bases identical to TRBD2. Germline V gene data show CDR1 as SGDLS and CDR2 as YYNGEE. The junction had 4 bases not matched to a gene; V was cut back by 3 bases and J by 8 bases. CDR3 size: 15 residues. The CDR3 is CASSEGTSGSHEQFF. DNA for the CDR3: TGTGCCAGCAGCGAGGGGACTAGCGGGAGTCATGAGCAGTTCTTC.

This clonotype was counted only a few times. The V and J genes are TRBV7-2 and TRBJ1-2; possibly TRBD1 for D (5 bases). This CDR3 is built from 13 residues. Germline V lookup: CDR1 SGHTA, CDR2 FQGNSA. Deletions cut 1 base from V and 8 bases from J, with 11 bases between. CDR3 nucleotide sequence: TGTGCCAGCAGCTTAGACAGGTCTCTGGGCTACACCTTC. Amino acid sequence: CASSLDRSLGYTF.

Ten or more counts support this clonotype. This rearrangement joins TRBV11-1 to TRBJ1-5, with 8 bases that match TRBD1. V trimming: 5 bases; J trimming: 5 bases; junction bases outside the gene matches: 2. There are 13 residues in the CDR3. Germline assignment: CDR1 SGHAT and CDR2 FQDESV (reference sequence). CDR3 bases: TGTGCCAGCAGCCTACAGGGGGATCAGCCCCAGCATTTT. This codes for CASSLQGDQPQHF.

The chain links TRBV3-1 to TRBJ2-7; 7 bases are a match to TRBD2. This CDR3 contains 15 residues. Germline V gene lookup returns CDR1 LGHDT and CDR2 YNNKEL (reference sequence). V trimming: 4 bases; J trimming: 4 bases; junction bases outside the gene matches: 10. The CDR3 DNA reads as TGTGCCAGCAGCCTTAGAGCGGGAATGGCATACGAGCAGTACTTC. This sequence encodes CASSLRAGMAYEQYF.

This clonotype has only a few counts. The CDR3 spells CASSQDRASGGDEQYF. The CDR3 DNA follows: TGTGCCAGCAGCCAAGATCGGGCTAGCGGAGGTGACGAGCAGTACTTC. The chain employs TRBV4-2 and TRBJ2-7, with 7 bases identical to TRBD2. Losses at the gene ends were 0 bases for V and 5 bases for J; bases not matched to a gene: 10. The CDR3 is 16 residues long. The germline gives CDR1 LGHNA, CDR2 YNFKEQ.

The V call is TRBV2, the J call TRBJ1-3, with TRBD1 identical over 7 bases. J lost 4 bases, V lost 2 bases, and 8 bases had no gene match. Germline values: CDR1 SNHLY, CDR2 FYNNEI. This CDR3 comprises 16 residues. CDR3 sequence: CASSEQSGGTGNTIYF. The CDR3 coding sequence is TGTGCCAGCAGTGAACAGTCAGGGGGTACAGGAAACACCATATATTTT.